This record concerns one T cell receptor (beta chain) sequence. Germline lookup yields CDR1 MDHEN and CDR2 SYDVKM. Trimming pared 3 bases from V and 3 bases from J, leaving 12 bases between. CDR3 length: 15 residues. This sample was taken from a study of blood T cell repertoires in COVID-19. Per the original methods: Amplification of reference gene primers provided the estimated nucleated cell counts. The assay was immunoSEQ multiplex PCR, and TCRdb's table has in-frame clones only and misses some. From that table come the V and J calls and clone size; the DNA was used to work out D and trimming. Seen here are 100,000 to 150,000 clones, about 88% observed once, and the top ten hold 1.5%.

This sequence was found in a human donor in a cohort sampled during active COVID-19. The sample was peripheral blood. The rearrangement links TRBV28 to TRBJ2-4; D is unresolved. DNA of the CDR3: TGTGCCAGCAGTTTTGTTTCCATAGTCAAAAACATTCAGTACTTC. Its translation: CASSFVSIVKNIQYF.